The 14 T cell receptor beta chains listed next were all sequenced from one sample in a study of blood T cell repertoires in COVID-19. Profiled with immunoSEQ multiplex PCR; TCRdb holds only in-frame clones, not every one. The repertoire holds hundreds of thousands of clones, with roughly 85% as singletons. The source material was PBMCs or T cells enriched from blood (not recorded which). Receptors were obtained from a woman in her fifties or sixties who had been exposed to COVID-19.

V gene TRBV5-6 combines with J gene TRBJ2-5; D is possibly TRBD2 (5 bases). CDR3 size: 15 residues. Trimming pared 2 bases from V and 5 bases from J, leaving 16 bases between. Looked up from germline, CDR1 is SGHDT and CDR2 is YYEEEE. As DNA, the CDR3 is TGTGCCAGCAGCTTAGACCTTTGGGGAGAGGAGACCCAGTACTTC. Translating gives CASSLDLWGEETQYF. Together with reference TRBV5-6 and TRBJ2-5, the CDR3 gives the full variable domain: DAGVTQSPTHLIKTRGQQVTLRCSPKSGHDTVSWYQQALGQGPQFIFQYYEEEERQRGNFPDRFSGHQFPNYSSELNVNALLLGDSALYLCASSLDLWGEETQYFGPGTRLLVL.

Only one count was recorded for this clone. The rearrangement links TRBV4-3 to TRBJ1-1; D is ambiguous. Germline-derived CDR1 and CDR2 are LGHNA and YSLEER. V shed 0 bases and J shed 2 bases, with 10 bases lying between them. The CDR3 is 15 residues long. The CDR3 region has the DNA TGCGCCAGCAGCCAAGATCGTAACAGCAACACTGAAGCTTTCTTT. This codes for CASSQDRNSNTEAFF.

This clone was seen ten or more times. This chain links TRBV2 with TRBJ1-5, with D maybe TRBD1 (6 bases). This CDR3 has 14 residues. V was cut by 6 bases and J by 7 bases, with 16 bases left in between. Germline loops: CDR1 SNHLY, CDR2 FYNNEI. CDR3 sequence: CASSQTGPGQPQHF. The CDR3, as DNA: TGTGCCAGCAGCCAGACAGGACCGGGACAGCCCCAGCATTTT.

The J gene is TRBJ2-3, the V gene TRBV4-3; 9 bases align to TRBD2. V was clipped by 1 base and J by 1 base; unmatched bases: 9. CDR1 LGHNA and CDR2 YSLEER come from the germline V gene. The CDR3 contains 18 residues. CDR3 DNA: TGCGCCAGCAGCCAAGTTGTTCCAGCGGGGGGACGCACAGATACGCAGTATTTT. It translates to CASSQVVPAGGRTDTQYF.

V gene TRBV6-2 or TRBV6-3 combines with J gene TRBJ2-6, with D possibly being TRBD2 (7 bases). Trimming took off 3 bases at V and 0 bases at J, with 15 bases between the two ends. This CDR3 is built from 18 residues. In germline, CDR1 is MNHEY, CDR2 SVGEGT. As DNA, the CDR3 is TGTGCCAGCAGTTATAAGCGGGACACCATCTCTGGGGCCAACGTCCTGACTTTC. Translation: CASSYKRDTISGANVLTF.

This rearrangement joins TRBV7-9 to TRBJ2-6; D remains unclear. This CDR3 comprises 16 residues. Germline CDR1 reads SEHNR; CDR2 reads FQNEAQ (reference sequence). With 5 bases removed from V and 2 bases from J, the gap between germline ends came to 13 bases. CDR3 amino acids: CASSLAVGAGANVLTF. The CDR3 DNA follows: TGTGCCAGCAGCCTCGCCGTGGGCGCTGGGGCCAACGTCCTGACTTTC.

The chain carries TRBV11-2 and TRBJ2-3; D may be TRBD1 (6 bases). Between the trimmed V and J ends, which lost 4 bases and 1 base, there was a span of 15 bases. The germline V gene has CDR1 SGHAT and CDR2 FQNNGV. CDR3 length: 16 amino acids. The CDR3 region is CASSSNRRGGTDTQYF. Here the CDR3 DNA reads TGTGCCAGCAGCTCCAATCGCAGGGGTGGCACAGATACGCAGTATTTT. The entire variable domain, with the rest obtained from reference TRBV11-2 and TRBJ2-3, is as follows: EAGVAQSPRYKIIEKRQSVAFWCNPISGHATLYWYQQILGQGPKLLIQFQNNGVVDDSQLPKDRFSAERLKGVDSTLKIQPAKLEDSAVYLCASSSNRRGGTDTQYFGPGTRLTVL.

CDR3 sequence: CASSLVAGAGELFF. DNA for the CDR3: TGTGCCAGCAGCTTGGTCGCGGGAGCCGGGGAGCTGTTTTTT. The chain combines TRBV11-2 with TRBJ2-2; 7 nucleotides line up with TRBD2. Germline V gene data show CDR1 as SGHAT and CDR2 as FQNNGV. V was clipped by 3 bases and J by 6 bases; unmatched bases: 4. The CDR3 extends over 14 amino acids.

The chain combines TRBV7-2 with TRBJ2-1, with 7 bases aligning to TRBD2. CDR3 length equals 15 residues. Germline CDR1 is SGHTA and CDR2 is FQGNSA. V gave up 5 bases and J gave up 1 base; unmatched junction bases: 5. CDR3 sequence: CASSLGTKSYNEQFF. The CDR3 DNA follows: TGTGCCAGCAGCCTGGGGACTAAATCCTACAATGAGCAGTTCTTC.

This clone showed up just a few times. V usage is TRBV11-2 and J usage is TRBJ1-6; 9 nucleotides match TRBD1. Germline V gene data show CDR1 as SGHAT and CDR2 as FQNNGV. This CDR3 comprises 15 residues. The V gene end was trimmed by 5 bases and the J gene end by 5 bases; junction bases not matched to a gene: 4. The CDR3 nucleotides read TGTGCCAGCAGCCACCGGGACAGGGATAATTCACCCCTCCACTTT. It specifies CASSHRDRDNSPLHF.

V is TRBV14 and J is TRBJ2-1; a weak D match, TRBD1 (7 bases). The CDR3 totals 15 residues. CDR1 and CDR2 (germline): SGHDN, FVKESK. Trimming cost V 5 bases and J 8 bases, with 19 bases left between them. The CDR3 region is CASSLWRDSWDEQFF. The CDR3 DNA follows: TGTGCCAGCAGCTTATGGCGGGACAGTTGGGATGAGCAGTTCTTC.

The rearrangement uses TRBV2 and TRBJ1-5; TRBD1 might be the D (5 bases). The CDR3 sequence is 14 residues long. Between the trimmed V and J ends, which lost 4 bases and 7 bases, there was a span of 14 bases. In germline, CDR1 is SNHLY, CDR2 FYNNEI. The CDR3 is CASSADTLGQPQHF. The CDR3 DNA is TGTGCCAGCAGTGCGGACACCCTTGGACAGCCCCAGCATTTT.

In its sample, this clone was seen once. The gene calls are TRBV11-2 and TRBJ2-1; TRBD2 matches 7 bases. This CDR3 has 16 residues. The V and J ends lost 3 bases and 6 bases, in that order; junction bases with no gene match: 11. Germline V gives CDR1 SGHAT, CDR2 FQNNGV. In DNA, the CDR3 is TGTGCCAGCAGCTTCACTAGCGAACAATTCGGCAATGAGCAGTTCTTC. It is translated as CASSFTSEQFGNEQFF.

This clone was seen a few times. J is TRBJ1-2 and V is TRBV11-2, with TRBD1 matching over 8 bases. Trimming cost V 5 bases and J 8 bases; bases outside gene matches: 19. The CDR3 covers 17 residues. Per germline, CDR1 SGHAT and CDR2 FQNNGV. Here the CDR3 reads CASSPLGGLRGPRGYTF. For the CDR3, the DNA is TGTGCCAGCAGCCCACTAGGGGGTCTCAGGGGGCCTCGGGGCTACACCTTC.